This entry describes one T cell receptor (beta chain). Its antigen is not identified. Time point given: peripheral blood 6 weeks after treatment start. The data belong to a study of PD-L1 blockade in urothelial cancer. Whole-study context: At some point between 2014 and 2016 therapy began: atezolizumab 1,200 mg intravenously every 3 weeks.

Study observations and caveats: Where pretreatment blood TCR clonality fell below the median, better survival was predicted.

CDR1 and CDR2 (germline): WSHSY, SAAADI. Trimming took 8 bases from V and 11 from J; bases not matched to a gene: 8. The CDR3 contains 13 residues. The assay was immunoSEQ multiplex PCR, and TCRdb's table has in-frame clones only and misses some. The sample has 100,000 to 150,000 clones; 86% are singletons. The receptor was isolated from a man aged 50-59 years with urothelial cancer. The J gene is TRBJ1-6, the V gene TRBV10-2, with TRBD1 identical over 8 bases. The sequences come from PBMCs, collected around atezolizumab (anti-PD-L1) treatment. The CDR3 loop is CASSPGGWTPLHF. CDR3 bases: TGCGCCAGCTCCCCAGGGGGCTGGACACCCCTCCACTTT.